These 22 T cell receptor beta chains were sequenced from one sample in a study of shared clonotypes between healthy human individuals. Method: immunoSEQ multiplex PCR; TCRdb's copy keeps in-frame clones and lacks some. The table has roughly 2,300,000 clones, roughly 90% seen once. The sequencing input was naive CD4+ T cells from PBMCs. This sample's subset: CD45RA+ positively selected. The receptors originated from a young man in good health. Some clones in this sample may be carry-over from other donors' samples.

V and J are TRBV7-2 and TRBJ1-5, with a tentative D call TRBD1 (6 bases). Germline V lookup: CDR1 SGHTA, CDR2 FQGNSA. The CDR3 has 14 residues. V shed 5 bases and J shed 9 bases, with 17 bases lying between them. Written as DNA, the CDR3 is TGTGCCAGCAGCCGTAGGGGGGGGACTTGGCCCCAGCATTTT. Translation gives CASSRRGGTWPQHF.

V gene TRBV18 combines with J gene TRBJ2-6; D not resolved. This CDR3 has 13 amino acids. Germline assignment: CDR1 KGHSH and CDR2 LQKENI. Trimming stripped 2 bases from V and 6 bases from J, with 5 bases between. CDR3 sequence: CASSPAEANVLTF. The CDR3, as DNA: TGTGCCAGCTCACCAGCGGAGGCCAACGTCCTGACTTTC.

The J gene is TRBJ1-4, the V gene TRBV27, with D possibly being TRBD1 (6 bases). Germline V gene data show CDR1 as MNHEY and CDR2 as SMNVEV (reference sequence). The CDR3 has 15 amino acids. V gave up 4 bases and J gave up 4 bases, with 13 bases separating them. CDR3 sequence: CASSSGQTFNEKLFF. In nucleotides, the CDR3 is TGTGCCAGCAGTTCAGGACAGACGTTTAATGAAAAACTGTTTTTT. Drawing the rest from reference TRBV27 and TRBJ1-4, the complete variable domain is EAQVTQNPRYLITVTGKKLTVTCSQNMNHEYMSWYRQDPGLGLRQIYYSMNVEVTDKGDVPEGYKVSRKEKRNFPLILESPSPNQTSLYFCASSSGQTFNEKLFFGSGTQLSVL.

The rearrangement uses TRBV7-2 and TRBJ2-1; 9 bases match TRBD2. Losses at the gene ends were 5 bases for V and 6 bases for J; bases not matched to a gene: 11. CDR3 size: 16 residues. Per germline, CDR1 SGHTA and CDR2 FQGNSA. CDR3 DNA: TGTGCCAGCAGCCGACTCTCAGCGGGAGGTCGCAATGAGCAGTTCTTC. The encoded protein is CASSRLSAGGRNEQFF.

The chain joins TRBV7-2 to TRBJ2-7; D perhaps matches TRBD2 (5 bases). The CDR3 runs 15 residues. Germline assignment: CDR1 SGHTA and CDR2 FQGNSA. V dropped 5 bases and J dropped 2 bases, with 16 bases sitting between them. Here the CDR3 reads CASSPWRVIPYEQYF. The CDR3 DNA reads TGTGCCAGCAGCCCGTGGCGGGTGATACCCTACGAGCAGTACTTC.

This chain joins TRBV11-2 and TRBJ2-5, with D possibly called TRBD1 or TRBD2 (5 bases each). This CDR3 has 15 amino acids. Germline loops: CDR1 SGHAT, CDR2 FQNNGV. Trimming shortened V by 4 bases and J by 4 bases, and 16 bases separated the two germline ends. The CDR3 here is CASSSPQGAGETQYF. The CDR3 DNA is TGTGCCAGCAGCTCCCCGCAGGGCGCGGGAGAGACCCAGTACTTC.

As regards this clone: Germline and junction disagree at one end, which may indicate a read error. V usage is TRBV7-2 and J usage is TRBJ2-3; D not certain. Germline lookup yields CDR1 SGHTA and CDR2 FQGNSA. The CDR3 contains 13 residues. This chain's CDR3 is CAGSFALLDTQYF. As DNA, the CDR3 is TGTGCCGGCAGCTTCGCCCTTTTAGATACGCAGTATTTT.

V and J are TRBV9 and TRBJ2-1; D not certain. CDR1 is SGDLS, CDR2 YYNGEE, per germline. Trimming stripped 2 bases from V and 5 bases from J, with 5 bases between. The CDR3 length is 12 residues. CDR3 region: CASSVLDNEQFF. CDR3 DNA sequence: TGTGCCAGCAGCGTGCTAGACAATGAGCAGTTCTTC.

V usage is TRBV28 and J usage is TRBJ2-7, with 8 bases fitting TRBD2. This CDR3 spans 16 amino acids. The V segment lost 6 bases and the J segment 0 bases; nucleotides outside the gene matches: 10. CDR1 and CDR2 (germline): MDHEN, SYDVKM. In DNA, the CDR3 is TGTGCCAGCAGCCACGGACTAGCCGGTAGCTCCTACGAGCAGTACTTC. The encoded protein is CASSHGLAGSSYEQYF. Filled out from reference TRBV28 and TRBJ2-7, the complete variable domain reads DVKVTQSSRYLVKRTGEKVFLECVQDMDHENMFWYRQDPGLGLRLIYFSYDVKMKEKGDIPEGYSVSREKKERFSLILESASTNQTSMYLCASSHGLAGSSYEQYFGPGTRLTVT.

The rearrangement joins TRBV12-5 to TRBJ2-1, with 8 bases identical to TRBD2. The CDR3 is made up of 15 amino acids. The V segment lost 9 bases and the J segment 7 bases; nucleotides outside the gene matches: 14. The germline gives CDR1 LGHNT, CDR2 FRNRAP. DNA for the CDR3: TGTGCTAGCCTTCCTGGGACGGGAGGGCCGAATGAGCAGTTCTTC. This codes for CASLPGTGGPNEQFF.

The rearrangement joins TRBV28 to TRBJ1-2; D gene ambiguous. The CDR3 totals 14 residues. The germline V gene encodes CDR1 MDHEN and CDR2 SYDVKM. The ends were cut back, 8 bases at V and 10 bases at J, with 23 bases in the middle. CDR3 sequence reads: CASDSIGSPRNYTF. CDR3 nucleotides: TGTGCCAGCGATTCAATAGGCAGCCCCCGAAACTACACCTTC.

The CDR3 DNA follows: TGCGCCAGCAGCTTGTTTACTACAGGGGGCCTAGAGACCCAGTACTTC. Translation: CASSLFTTGGLETQYF. The chain uses TRBV5-1 and TRBJ2-5; 9 bases agree with TRBD1. V lost 1 base, J lost 4 bases, and 8 bases stayed unmatched. This CDR3 contains 16 residues. Germline lookup yields CDR1 SGHRS and CDR2 YFSETQ. The full variable domain, completed using reference TRBV5-1 and TRBJ2-5, is KAGVTQTPRYLIKTRGQQVTLSCSPISGHRSVSWYQQTPGQGLQFLFEYFSETQRNKGNFPGRFSGRQFSNSRSEMNVSTLELGDSALYLCASSLFTTGGLETQYFGPGTRLLVL.

J is TRBJ2-3 and V is TRBV7-2; no definite D call. The CDR3 covers 13 residues. With 4 bases removed from V and 6 bases from J, the gap between germline ends came to 11 bases. Germline V CDR1 and CDR2: SGHTA, FQGNSA. The CDR3 loop is CASSSPFRDTQYF. CDR3 DNA sequence: TGTGCCAGCAGCTCACCTTTCCGGGATACGCAGTATTTT.

This clone was seen a handful of times. This chain connects TRBV7-9 to TRBJ2-1; D uncertain. This CDR3 contains 11 residues. Germline CDR1 and CDR2: SEHNR and FQNEAQ (reference sequence). Trimming left V 7 bases short and J 2 bases short, with 3 bases between. The CDR3 DNA sequence: TGTGCCAGCACCCCCTACAATGAGCAGTTCTTC. It encodes CASTPYNEQFF. The whole variable domain, remainder taken from reference TRBV7-9 and TRBJ2-1, is DTGVSQNPRHKITKRGQNVTFRCDPISEHNRLYWYRQTLGQGPEFLTYFQNEAQLEKSRLLSDRFSAERPKGSFSTLEIQRTEQGDSAMYLCASTPYNEQFFGPGTRLTVL.

J is TRBJ1-4 and V is TRBV4-1, with D possibly being TRBD1 (6 bases). Trimming took off 0 bases at V and 2 bases at J, with 10 bases between the two ends. Germline V CDR1 and CDR2: MGHRA, YSYEKL. CDR3 length: 16 amino acids. CDR3 in DNA: TGCGCCAGCAGCCAAGATAGGGGGAACACTAATGAAAAACTGTTTTTT. Its protein is CASSQDRGNTNEKLFF.

The V gene is TRBV19, the J gene TRBJ2-1, with D perhaps matching TRBD1 (5 bases). This CDR3 contains 13 residues. Trimming cost V 6 bases and J 7 bases, with 13 bases left between them. Germline V CDR1 and CDR2: LNHDA, SQIVND (reference sequence). The DNA of the CDR3 is TGTGCCAGTAGCCTAGGGGTGGGAAATGAGCAGTTCTTC. Translation gives CASSLGVGNEQFF. The full variable domain, completed using reference TRBV19 and TRBJ2-1, is DGGITQSPKYLFRKEGQNVTLSCEQNLNHDAMYWYRQDPGQGLRLIYYSQIVNDFQKGDIAEGYSVSREKKESFPLTVTSAQKNPTAFYLCASSLGVGNEQFFGPGTRLTVL.

As for this clone: Other nucleotide sequences from this sample produce the same CDR3. The chain joins TRBV28 to TRBJ2-5; D might be TRBD1 (6 bases). The V gene lost 2 bases and the J gene lost 3 bases, with 7 bases spanning the gap. Germline values: CDR1 MDHEN, CDR2 SYDVKM. The CDR3 is made up of 13 amino acids. CDR3 region: CASSLGGEETQYF. CDR3 DNA sequence: TGTGCCAGCAGTTTAGGGGGCGAAGAGACCCAGTACTTC.

The rearrangement links TRBV5-1 to TRBJ2-5, with D perhaps TRBD2 (6 bases). CDR1 is SGHRS and CDR2 is YFSETQ in the germline V gene. V was shortened by 0 bases and J by 9 bases, with 18 bases between the two germline ends. The CDR3 covers 15 residues. The DNA of the CDR3 is TGCGCCAGCAGCTTGGCCGAGGCGGGGATATGGGCCCAGTACTTC. It yields the protein CASSLAEAGIWAQYF.

The chain couples TRBV9 to TRBJ2-1; 8 nucleotides agree with TRBD1. The V segment lost 2 bases and the J segment 5 bases; nucleotides outside the gene matches: 6. CDR1 is SGDLS, CDR2 YYNGEE, per germline. This CDR3 contains 15 residues. CDR3 region: CASSVRGRGDNEQFF. As DNA, the CDR3 is TGTGCCAGCAGCGTCAGGGGGCGTGGCGACAATGAGCAGTTCTTC.

For this clone: A read error may account for a junction end that differs from germline. The chain recombines TRBV27 with TRBJ2-5; TRBD1 matches at 8 bases. Germline CDR1 and CDR2: MNHEY and SMNVEV (reference sequence). The CDR3 length is 17 residues. CDR3 nucleotide sequence: TGTGCCAGCAGGAGGTTGGGACAGGTGGGGTCCCAAGGGACCCAGTACTTC. Its translation: CASRRLGQVGSQGTQYF.

The rearrangement joins TRBV5-1 to TRBJ1-4; TRBD1 is a possible D gene (6 bases). The CDR3 runs to 18 residues. Germline CDR1 reads SGHRS; CDR2 reads YFSETQ. The germline V and J ends were trimmed by 2 bases and 2 bases, with 19 bases remaining between them. CDR3 coding DNA: TGCGCCAGCAGCTTTCCCCGGGACACCGAGGGGACTAATGAAAAACTGTTTTTT. Amino acids: CASSFPRDTEGTNEKLFF. Using reference TRBV5-1 and TRBJ1-4 for the parts outside the CDR3, the full variable domain is KAGVTQTPRYLIKTRGQQVTLSCSPISGHRSVSWYQQTPGQGLQFLFEYFSETQRNKGNFPGRFSGRQFSNSRSEMNVSTLELGDSALYLCASSFPRDTEGTNEKLFFGSGTQLSVL.

This clone has a single count. Here the CDR3 DNA reads TGTGCCAGCAGCTTGGGGACTACACATACCGGGGAGCTGTTTTTT. This gives the protein CASSLGTTHTGELFF. V and J are TRBV5-6 and TRBJ2-2; possible D gene TRBD2, 6 bases. The CDR3 length is 15 residues. Trimming pared 0 bases from V and 5 bases from J, leaving 11 bases between. Germline V gives CDR1 SGHDT, CDR2 YYEEEE. Using reference TRBV5-6 and TRBJ2-2 for the parts outside the CDR3, the full variable domain is DAGVTQSPTHLIKTRGQQVTLRCSPKSGHDTVSWYQQALGQGPQFIFQYYEEEERQRGNFPDRFSGHQFPNYSSELNVNALLLGDSALYLCASSLGTTHTGELFFGEGSRLTVL.